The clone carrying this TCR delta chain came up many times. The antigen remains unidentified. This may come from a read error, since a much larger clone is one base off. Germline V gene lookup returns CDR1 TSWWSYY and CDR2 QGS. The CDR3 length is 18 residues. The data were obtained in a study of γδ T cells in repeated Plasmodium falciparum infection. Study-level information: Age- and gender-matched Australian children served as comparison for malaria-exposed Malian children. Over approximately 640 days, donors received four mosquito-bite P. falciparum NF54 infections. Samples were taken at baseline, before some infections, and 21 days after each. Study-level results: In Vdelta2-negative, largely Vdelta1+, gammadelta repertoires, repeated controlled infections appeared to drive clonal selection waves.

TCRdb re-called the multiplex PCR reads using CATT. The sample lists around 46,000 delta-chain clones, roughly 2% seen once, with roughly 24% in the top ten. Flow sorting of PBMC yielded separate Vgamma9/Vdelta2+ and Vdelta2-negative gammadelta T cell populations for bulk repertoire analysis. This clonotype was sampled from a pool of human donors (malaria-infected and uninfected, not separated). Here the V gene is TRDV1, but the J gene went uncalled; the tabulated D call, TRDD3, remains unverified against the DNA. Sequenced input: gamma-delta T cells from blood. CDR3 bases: TGTGCTCTTGGGGAACTAGAAATTCCGTGGTGGGGGTCCGATAAACCCATCTTT. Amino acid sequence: CALGELEIPWWGSDKPIF.